Listed here are 21 T cell receptor beta chains from one sample, sequenced in a study of blood T cell repertoires in COVID-19. TCRdb's table, derived via immunoSEQ multiplex PCR, lists solely in-frame clones and lacks some. This table has a few hundred thousand clones, over 70% appearing once. What was sequenced was peripheral blood. All receptors derive from an elderly woman with acute or convalescent COVID-19.

This clone was seen just once. The rearrangement uses TRBV20-1 and TRBJ2-4, with 10 nucleotides matching TRBD1. J was trimmed by 1 base and V by 3 bases; bases with no gene match: 9. CDR1 DFQATT and CDR2 SNEGSKA come from the germline V gene (reference sequence). The CDR3 sequence is 17 residues long. This chain's CDR3 is CSASGQGEAGAKNIQYF. The CDR3 DNA is TGCAGTGCTAGTGGACAGGGGGAAGCGGGGGCCAAAAACATTCAGTACTTC.

The V call is TRBV18, the J call TRBJ1-3, with D possibly TRBD1 on 5 matching bases. Germline CDR1 is KGHSH and CDR2 is LQKENI. The CDR3 extends over 19 amino acids. Trimming removed 3 bases at V and 0 bases at J, with 21 bases between. The CDR3 DNA reads as TGTGCCAGCTCACCCCGGAATGCTCTTCAGGGCAGCTCTGGAAACACCATATATTTT. Amino acids: CASSPRNALQGSSGNTIYF. Combining the CDR3 with reference TRBV18 and TRBJ1-3 gives the whole variable domain NAGVMQNPRHLVRRRGQEARLRCSPMKGHSHVYWYRQLPEEGLKFMVYLQKENIIDESGMPKERFSAEFPKEGPSILRIQQVVRGDSAAYFCASSPRNALQGSSGNTIYFGEGSWLTVV.

This clone was seen only a few times. An end of the junction differs from the germline gene, which may be a read error. V is TRBV6-1 and J is TRBJ1-2, with 7 nucleotides matching TRBD1. The CDR3 is 14 amino acids. Germline V gene sequence: CDR1 MNHNS, CDR2 SASEGT. The CDR3 sequence is CASNEKTGIGGYTF. In DNA form, the CDR3 reads TGTGCCAGCAATGAAAAGACAGGGATTGGCGGCTACACCTTC.

CDR3 nucleotide sequence: TGTGCCAGTAGTACTATAGCGTCCACCGGGGAGCTGTTTTTT. This codes for CASSTIASTGELFF. This chain links TRBV19 with TRBJ2-2; weak D call: TRBD2 (5 bases). V dropped 4 bases and J dropped 4 bases, with 10 bases sitting between them. Germline V gene lookup returns CDR1 LNHDA and CDR2 SQIVND (reference sequence). The CDR3 is 14 residues long.

This chain connects TRBV7-8 to TRBJ1-4; 7 nucleotides line up with TRBD1. CDR1 is SGHVS and CDR2 is FQNEAQ in the germline V gene. The CDR3 consists of 15 residues. Trimming took 4 bases from V and 5 from J; bases not matched to a gene: 7. The CDR3 is CASSSTGRINEKLFF. The DNA of the CDR3 is TGTGCCAGCAGCTCGACAGGGAGAATAAATGAAAAACTGTTTTTT.

This clone was detected only once. J is TRBJ2-3 and V is TRBV4-1; a weak D match, TRBD2 (5 bases). This CDR3 is built from 17 residues. The V gene's germline CDR1 is MGHRA and CDR2 YSYEKL. The V and J ends lost 5 bases and 2 bases respectively, with 20 bases between them. The CDR3 bases are TGCGCCAGCAGCTCCCTATTTTTGCGGGCGGACACAGATACGCAGTATTTT. As protein: CASSSLFLRADTDTQYF.

The genes are TRBV5-5 and TRBJ1-6; D remains ambiguous. Per the germline V gene, CDR1 is SGHKS and CDR2 is YYEKEE (reference sequence). Deletions cut 5 bases from V and 0 bases from J, with 9 bases between. The CDR3 extends over 15 amino acids. Written as DNA, the CDR3 is TGTGCCAGCAGTTGGAGTAGCTCCTATAATTCACCCCTCCACTTT. The encoded protein is CASSWSSSYNSPLHF.

The chain employs TRBV2 and TRBJ1-3, with unresolved D. Germline CDR1 SNHLY, CDR2 FYNNEI. The V and J ends lost 3 bases and 4 bases respectively, with 7 bases between them. The CDR3 totals 13 residues. The DNA for the CDR3 is TGTGCCAGCAGTGACCCCGTAGGAAACACCATATATTTT. Translated, it gives CASSDPVGNTIYF.

This chain links TRBV7-2 with TRBJ2-7; the match to TRBD1 covers 8 bases. With 1 base clipped from V and 6 bases from J, the junction kept 20 bases outside the gene matches. Germline V gene lookup returns CDR1 SGHTA and CDR2 FQGNSA. This CDR3 is built from 19 residues. CDR3 sequence (DNA): TGTGCCAGCAGCTTAGGCCCCGGGACAGGCTCCCCCAGGACAATCGAGCAGTACTTC. Translation: CASSLGPGTGSPRTIEQYF.

V is TRBV5-1 and J is TRBJ1-2; 7 nucleotides align to TRBD1. V shed 4 bases and J 12 bases; nucleotides not matched to a gene: 18. The CDR3 is made up of 15 amino acids. Germline values: CDR1 SGHRS, CDR2 YFSETQ. CDR3 amino acids: CASSLGELKTGMDTF. CDR3 DNA: TGCGCCAGCAGCCTTGGAGAACTGAAGACAGGGATGGACACCTTC.

The rearrangement joins TRBV2 to TRBJ2-2; 7 bases align to TRBD2. The ends lost 2 bases at V and 2 bases at J; junction bases unmatched: 2. The germline CDR1 and CDR2 sequences are SNHLY and FYNNEI. The CDR3 spans 15 residues. CDR3 nucleotides: TGTGCCAGCAGTGAACAGCGGGGAAACACCGGGGAGCTGTTTTTT. Encoded protein: CASSEQRGNTGELFF.

This clone was recorded a few times. The chain links TRBV5-1 to TRBJ1-2; 9 positions match TRBD1. CDR3 length equals 15 residues. Looked up from germline, CDR1 is SGHRS and CDR2 is YFSETQ. Unmatched junction bases numbered 6, after V lost 3 bases and J lost 3 bases. In DNA form, the CDR3 reads TGCGCCAGCAGCTCGACAGGGGGGTTTCACTATGGCTACACCTTC. This sequence encodes CASSSTGGFHYGYTF.

The gene calls are TRBV10-3 and TRBJ2-3; 7 nucleotides line up with TRBD1. There are 15 residues in the CDR3. Germline V CDR1 and CDR2: ENHRY, SYGVKD. Trimming cost V 6 bases and J 3 bases; bases outside gene matches: 9. CDR3 in amino acids: CAIRRVGGRTDTQYF. The CDR3 DNA follows: TGTGCCATCAGGCGTGTAGGGGGCCGGACAGATACGCAGTATTTT.

The chain combines TRBV19 with TRBJ1-4; TRBD1 matches at 7 bases. The CDR3 consists of 13 residues. The V gene's germline CDR1 is LNHDA and CDR2 SQIVND (reference sequence). With V trimmed by 7 bases and J by 8 bases, 7 bases remained unmatched. The CDR3 spells CASKRTGQEKLFF. Written as DNA, the CDR3 is TGTGCCAGTAAGAGGACAGGACAAGAAAAACTGTTTTTT. Full variable domain (rest looked up from reference TRBV19 and TRBJ1-4): DGGITQSPKYLFRKEGQNVTLSCEQNLNHDAMYWYRQDPGQGLRLIYYSQIVNDFQKGDIAEGYSVSREKKESFPLTVTSAQKNPTAFYLCASKRTGQEKLFFGSGTQLSVL.

This chain links TRBV19 with TRBJ1-1, with D unresolved. The germline V gene has CDR1 LNHDA and CDR2 SQIVND (reference sequence). V was clipped by 3 bases and J by 0 bases, with 5 bases between them. This CDR3 has 13 residues. CDR3 residues: CASSIRLNTEAFF. CDR3 DNA sequence: TGTGCCAGTAGTATTCGGTTGAACACTGAAGCTTTCTTT.

The chain is built from TRBV5-1 and TRBJ2-3; TRBD2 is a possible D gene (6 bases). Germline CDR1 and CDR2: SGHRS and YFSETQ. The V gene lost 2 bases and the J gene lost 7 bases, with 20 bases spanning the gap. The CDR3 sequence is 16 residues long. This CDR3 is CASSFAGRSGGNTQYF. The CDR3 DNA reads TGCGCCAGCAGCTTCGCAGGACGGAGTGGGGGGAATACGCAGTATTTT.

This chain links TRBV2 with TRBJ1-4; D remains ambiguous. Germline CDR1 reads SNHLY; CDR2 reads FYNNEI. V gave up 4 bases and J gave up 1 base, with 13 bases separating them. The CDR3 length is 16 residues. The CDR3: CASSVRSPETNEKLFF. In nucleotides, the CDR3 is TGTGCCAGCAGTGTTAGGAGCCCCGAAACTAATGAAAAACTGTTTTTT.

The V and J genes are TRBV20-1 and TRBJ1-2; D remains unclear. The CDR3 is made up of 11 amino acids. Trimming cost V 2 bases and J 4 bases, with 5 bases left between them. CDR1 is DFQATT, CDR2 SNEGSKA, per germline (reference sequence). The CDR3 loop reads CSARYRYGYTF. As DNA, the CDR3 is TGCAGTGCTAGATATCGCTATGGCTACACCTTC.

The gene calls are TRBV19 and TRBJ2-7; 7 positions match TRBD2. V lost 3 bases, J lost 5 bases, and 7 bases stayed unmatched. The CDR3 sequence is 14 residues long. Germline CDR1 is LNHDA and CDR2 is SQIVND (reference sequence). Written as DNA, the CDR3 is TGTGCCAGTAGTATTGGCGGGGGTCGAAACGAGCAGTACTTC. The encoded protein is CASSIGGGRNEQYF.

This chain connects TRBV4-1 to TRBJ2-7; TRBD2 matches at 11 bases. CDR3 length: 19 amino acids. The germline V gene encodes CDR1 MGHRA and CDR2 YSYEKL. With 0 bases clipped from V and 3 bases from J, the junction kept 13 bases outside the gene matches. The CDR3 DNA sequence: TGCGCCAGCAGCCAAGATTATACTAGCGGGAGTCCTTCGGGCTACGAGCAGTACTTC. Translated, it gives CASSQDYTSGSPSGYEQYF.

V and J are TRBV5-1 and TRBJ2-7; possible D gene TRBD1, 6 bases. The CDR3 contains 14 residues. The V end lost 0 bases, the J end lost 5 bases, and 12 bases lay between the germline ends. Per the germline V gene, CDR1 is SGHRS and CDR2 is YFSETQ. The CDR3 is CASSLGTDENEQYF. CDR3 coding DNA: TGCGCCAGCAGCTTGGGGACAGACGAAAACGAGCAGTACTTC.